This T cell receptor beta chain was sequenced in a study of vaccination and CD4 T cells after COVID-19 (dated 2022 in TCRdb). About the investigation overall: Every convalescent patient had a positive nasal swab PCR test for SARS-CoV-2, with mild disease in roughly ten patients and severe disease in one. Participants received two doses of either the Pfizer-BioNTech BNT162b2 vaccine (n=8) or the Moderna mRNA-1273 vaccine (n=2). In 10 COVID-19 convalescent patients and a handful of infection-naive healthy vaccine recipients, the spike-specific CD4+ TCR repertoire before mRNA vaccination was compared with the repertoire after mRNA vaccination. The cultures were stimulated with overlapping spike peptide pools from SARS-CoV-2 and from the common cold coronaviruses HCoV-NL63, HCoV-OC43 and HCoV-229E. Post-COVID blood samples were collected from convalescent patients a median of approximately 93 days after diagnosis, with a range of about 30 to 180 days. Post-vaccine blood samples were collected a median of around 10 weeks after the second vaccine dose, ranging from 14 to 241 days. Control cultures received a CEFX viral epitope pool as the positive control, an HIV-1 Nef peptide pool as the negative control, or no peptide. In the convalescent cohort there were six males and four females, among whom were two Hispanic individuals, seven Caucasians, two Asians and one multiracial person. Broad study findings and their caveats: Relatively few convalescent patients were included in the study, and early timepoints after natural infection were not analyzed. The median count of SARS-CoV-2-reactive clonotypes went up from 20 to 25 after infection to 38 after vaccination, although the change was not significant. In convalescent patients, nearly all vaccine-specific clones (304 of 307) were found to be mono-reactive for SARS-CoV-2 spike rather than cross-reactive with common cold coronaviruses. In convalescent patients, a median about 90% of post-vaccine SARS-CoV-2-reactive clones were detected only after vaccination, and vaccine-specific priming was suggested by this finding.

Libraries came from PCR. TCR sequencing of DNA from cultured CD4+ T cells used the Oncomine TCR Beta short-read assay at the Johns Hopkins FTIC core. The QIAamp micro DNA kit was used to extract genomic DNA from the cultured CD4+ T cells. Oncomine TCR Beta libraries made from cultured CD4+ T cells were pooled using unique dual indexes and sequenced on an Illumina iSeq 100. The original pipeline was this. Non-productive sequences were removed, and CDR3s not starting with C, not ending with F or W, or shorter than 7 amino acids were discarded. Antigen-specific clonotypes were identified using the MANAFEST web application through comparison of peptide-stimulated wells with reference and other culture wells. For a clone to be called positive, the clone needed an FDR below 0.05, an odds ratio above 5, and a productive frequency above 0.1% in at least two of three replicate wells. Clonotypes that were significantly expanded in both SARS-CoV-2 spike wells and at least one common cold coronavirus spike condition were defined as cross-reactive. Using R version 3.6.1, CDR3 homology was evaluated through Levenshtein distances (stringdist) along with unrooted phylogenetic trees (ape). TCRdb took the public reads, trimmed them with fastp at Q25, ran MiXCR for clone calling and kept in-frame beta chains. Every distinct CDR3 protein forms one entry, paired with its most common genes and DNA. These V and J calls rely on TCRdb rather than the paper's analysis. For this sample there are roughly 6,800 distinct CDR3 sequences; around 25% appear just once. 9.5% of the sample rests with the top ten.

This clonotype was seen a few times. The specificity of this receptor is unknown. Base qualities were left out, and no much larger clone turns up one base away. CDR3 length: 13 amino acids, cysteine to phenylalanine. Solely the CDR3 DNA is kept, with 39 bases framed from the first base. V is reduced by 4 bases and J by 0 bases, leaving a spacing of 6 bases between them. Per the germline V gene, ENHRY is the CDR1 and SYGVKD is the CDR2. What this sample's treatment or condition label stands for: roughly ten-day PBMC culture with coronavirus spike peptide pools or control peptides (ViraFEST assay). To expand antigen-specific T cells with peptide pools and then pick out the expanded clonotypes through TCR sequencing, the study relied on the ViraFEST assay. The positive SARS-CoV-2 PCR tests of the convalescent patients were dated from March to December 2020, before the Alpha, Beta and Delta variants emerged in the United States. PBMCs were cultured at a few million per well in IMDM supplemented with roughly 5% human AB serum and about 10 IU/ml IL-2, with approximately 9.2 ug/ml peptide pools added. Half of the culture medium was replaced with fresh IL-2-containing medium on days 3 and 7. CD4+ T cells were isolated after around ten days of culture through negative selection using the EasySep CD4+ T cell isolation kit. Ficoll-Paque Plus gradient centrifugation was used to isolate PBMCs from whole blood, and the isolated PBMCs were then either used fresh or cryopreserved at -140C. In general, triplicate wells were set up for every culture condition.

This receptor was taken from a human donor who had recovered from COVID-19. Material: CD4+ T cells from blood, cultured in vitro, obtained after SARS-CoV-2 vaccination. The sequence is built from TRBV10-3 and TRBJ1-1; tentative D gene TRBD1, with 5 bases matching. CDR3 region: CAISGGLNTEAFF. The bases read TGTGCCATCAGTGGGGGCCTGAACACTGAAGCTTTCTTT.